The present entry profiles one T cell receptor beta chain with its context. This entry comes from a study of spatial heterogeneity in lung cancer. The V gene's germline CDR1 is KGHSH and CDR2 LQKENI. Trimming stripped 0 bases from V and 4 bases from J, with 13 bases between. The CDR3 consists of 16 residues. TCRdb recomputed calls from the 5' RACE reads with MiXCR, one row per CDR3 protein. The sample yields about 82,000 distinct CDR3 sequences, 10% to 15% seen once. Documented time point: sample taken at primary tumor resection. Whole RNA was taken from tumor, nontumor lung or frozen PBMC; it was then sequenced unsorted.

V and J are TRBV18 and TRBJ2-1, with a weak D call TRBD2 (6 bases). The TCR was taken from a male donor with early-stage non-small cell lung cancer. Specimen: PBMCs, collected at surgery. CDR3 nucleotides: TGTGCCAGCTCACCACCGTTCGGGAGTGAGTACAATGAGCAGTTCTTC. Encoded protein: CASSPPFGSEYNEQFF.